This T cell receptor (beta chain) was retrieved from a study of identical twins. Findings of the study overall: Zero-insertion analyses were open to partial confounding by invariant MAIT and iNKT cells.

Healthy Caucasians provided all donations. About this clonotype: As yet, its antigen is unknown.

TCRdb reprocessed the 5' RACE reads via MiXCR and lists one record per CDR3 protein. The data contain roughly 1.6 million distinct CDR3 sequences, 25% to 35% of them seen just once; the ten biggest clones take up around 0.3%. The sequenced material came from cord blood. The TCR originated in a newborn girl in good health.

The CDR3 region has the DNA TGTGCCAGCGGCTCTAGCGGGGGGGCGATGGTATGGAATACGCAGTATTTT. Protein sequence: CASGSSGGAMVWNTQYF. This sequence joins TRBV7-8 and TRBJ2-3, with TRBD2 identical over 12 bases. The CDR3 runs to 17 residues. V shed 8 bases and J 7 bases; nucleotides not matched to a gene: 16. Germline values: CDR1 SGHVS, CDR2 FQNEAQ.